The rows below give T cell receptor beta chains drawn from one sample of a study of PD-1 blockade in classical Hodgkin lymphoma. Sequencing was performed with immunoSEQ multiplex PCR; in TCRdb, only in-frame clones are kept and a portion is missing. The sample includes some 16,000 clones, about 90% seen only once; the top ten take 0.51%. The sample consisted of CD4+ T cells from blood. The receptors shown here come from a human donor with classical Hodgkin lymphoma. CDR3s include the opening cysteine and the closing phenylalanine or tryptophan. The D gene is left open where the match is weak. Clone size appears in some rows only: once, few, many, or a class for an expanded clone.

CDR3aa | CDR3nt | j_gene | d_gene | abundance | v_gene
CASSLTGGSYNEQFF | TGCGCCAGCAGCTTGACAGGGGGTTCCTACAATGAGCAGTTCTTC | TRBJ2-1 | TRBD1 | once | TRBV5-1
CASSLVGDSPGRVTGELFF | TGTGCCAGCAGCTTAGTAGGGGACAGTCCCGGTAGGGTCACCGGGGAGCTGTTTTTT | TRBJ2-2 | TRBD1 | NA | TRBV7-9
CASSTSGSLETQYF | TGTGCCAGCAGCACTAGCGGGAGTTTAGAGACCCAGTACTTC | TRBJ2-5 | TRBD2 | NA | TRBV28
CASSLRGDRAGVLYNEQFF | TGTGCCAGCAGTTTAAGGGGGGATCGGGCGGGAGTTCTCTACAATGAGCAGTTCTTC | TRBJ2-1 | NA | NA | TRBV27
CASSFGYTIYF | TGTGCCAGCAGCTTCGGTTACACCATATATTTT | TRBJ1-3 | NA | NA | TRBV5-8
CASSPKGQQNTEAFF | TGTGCCAGCTCACCCAAGGGACAGCAGAACACTGAAGCTTTCTTT | TRBJ1-1 | TRBD1 | NA | TRBV18
CASSIAGSPNEKLFF | TGTGCCAGTAGTATCGCAGGGTCGCCTAATGAAAAACTGTTTTTT | TRBJ1-4 | NA | NA | TRBV19
CASSKGGRGLAGGRTEQFF | TGTGCCAGCAGCAAAGGGGGGCGGGGACTAGCGGGAGGGAGAACTGAGCAGTTCTTC | TRBJ2-1 | NA | once | TRBV21-1
CASSSGTWTEAFF | TGCGCCAGCAGCTCGGGGACTTGGACTGAAGCTTTCTTT | TRBJ1-1 | NA | NA | TRBV5-1
CASGFPDRGNQPQHF | TGTGCTAGTGGTTTCCCCGACAGGGGGAATCAGCCCCAGCATTTT | TRBJ1-5 | TRBD1 | NA | TRBV12-5
CASSLGGGFGANVLTF | TGCGCCAGCAGCTTGGGAGGGGGGTTTGGGGCCAACGTCCTGACTTTC | TRBJ2-6 | NA | NA | TRBV5-1
CASSLVSGLAQETQYF | TGTGCCAGCAGCTTAGTATCGGGACTAGCGCAAGAGACCCAGTACTTC | TRBJ2-5 | TRBD2 | once | TRBV7-2
CASSVGLGGNNEQFF | TGCGCCAGCAGCGTAGGACTAGGGGGGAACAATGAGCAGTTCTTC | TRBJ2-1 | NA | once | TRBV5-1
CASDSTNTEAFF | TGTGCCTCTGACAGCACGAACACTGAAGCTTTCTTT | TRBJ1-1 | NA | NA | TRBV30
CATRKGTVSSYEQYF | TGTGCCACCCGAAAGGGGACGGTCAGCTCCTACGAGCAGTACTTC | TRBJ2-7 | NA | NA | TRBV7-9
CASMDRGRTDTQYF | TGTGCCAGCATGGACAGGGGGAGGACAGATACGCAGTATTTT | TRBJ2-3 | TRBD1 | large | TRBV6-1